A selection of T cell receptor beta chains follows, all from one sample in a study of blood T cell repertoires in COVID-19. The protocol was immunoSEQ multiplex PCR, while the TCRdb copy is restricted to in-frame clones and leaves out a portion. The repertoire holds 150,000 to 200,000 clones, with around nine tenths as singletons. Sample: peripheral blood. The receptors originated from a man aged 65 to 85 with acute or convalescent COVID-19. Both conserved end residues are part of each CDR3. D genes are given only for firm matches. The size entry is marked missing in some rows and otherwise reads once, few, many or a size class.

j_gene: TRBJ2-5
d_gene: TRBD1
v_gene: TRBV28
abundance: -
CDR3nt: TGTGCCAGCAGTCAAAGGGAGTGGACAGGGCTAGGGGAGACCCAGTACTTC
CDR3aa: CASSQREWTGLGETQYF

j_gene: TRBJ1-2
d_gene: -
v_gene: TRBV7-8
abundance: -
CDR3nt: TGTGCCAGCAGCTTAGCGCGTGAAGATGGCTACACCTTC
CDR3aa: CASSLAREDGYTF

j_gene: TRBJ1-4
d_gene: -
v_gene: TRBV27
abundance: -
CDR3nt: TGTGCCAGCAGTTTTTTAAGGGGTGAAAAACTGTTTTTT
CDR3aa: CASSFLRGEKLFF

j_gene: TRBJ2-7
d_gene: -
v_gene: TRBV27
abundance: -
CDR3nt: TGTGCCAGCAGTTTAGGGTGGAGTTACGGGTTGGGCGAGCAGTACTTC
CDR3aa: CASSLGWSYGLGEQYF

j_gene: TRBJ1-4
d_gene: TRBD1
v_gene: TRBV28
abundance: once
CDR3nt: TGTGCCAGCACACACCCCGGGACAGGGTTAGTGATGCTTTTT
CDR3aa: CASTHPGTGLVMLF

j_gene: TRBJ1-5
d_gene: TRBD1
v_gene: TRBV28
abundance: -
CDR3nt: TGTGCCAGCAGTAAGATTGCAGGGGGCATTCAGCCCCAGCATTTT
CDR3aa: CASSKIAGGIQPQHF

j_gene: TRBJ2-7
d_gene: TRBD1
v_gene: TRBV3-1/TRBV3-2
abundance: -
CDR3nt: TGTGCCAGCAGCCAAGGTTGGGCAGGGGGCTACGAGCAGTACTTC
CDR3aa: CASSQGWAGGYEQYF

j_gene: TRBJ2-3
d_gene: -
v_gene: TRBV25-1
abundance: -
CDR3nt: TGTGCCAGCAGTGATAACAGGGCAGATACGCAGTATTTT
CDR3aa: CASSDNRADTQYF

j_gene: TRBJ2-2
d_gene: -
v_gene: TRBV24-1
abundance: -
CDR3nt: TGTGCCACCAGTGATCCCTCGGACTCCGCCAGTACCGGGGAGCTGTTTTTT
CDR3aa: CATSDPSDSASTGELFF

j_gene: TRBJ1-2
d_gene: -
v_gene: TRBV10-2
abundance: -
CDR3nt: TGCGCCAGCAGTGAGGCAGGGGACGACTATGGCTACACCTTC
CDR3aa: CASSEAGDDYGYTF

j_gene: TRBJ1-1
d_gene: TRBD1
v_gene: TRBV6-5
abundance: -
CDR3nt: TGTGCCAGCAGTTACAGGGGGCGAAACACTGAAGCTTTCTTT
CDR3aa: CASSYRGRNTEAFF

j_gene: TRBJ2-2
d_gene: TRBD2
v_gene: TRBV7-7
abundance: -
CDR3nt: TGTGCTAGCAGGGCGCTCGCGGGAGGGTCAAACACCGGGGAGCTGTTTTTT
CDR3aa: CASRALAGGSNTGELFF

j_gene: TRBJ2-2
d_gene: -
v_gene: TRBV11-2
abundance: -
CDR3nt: TGTGCCAGCAGCCGTTCGAACACCGGGGAGCTGTTTTTT
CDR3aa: CASSRSNTGELFF

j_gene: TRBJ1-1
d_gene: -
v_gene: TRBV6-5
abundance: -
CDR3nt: TGTGCCATCAGACAGGACCTGGACGCTGAAGCTTTCTTT
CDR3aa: CAIRQDLDAEAFF

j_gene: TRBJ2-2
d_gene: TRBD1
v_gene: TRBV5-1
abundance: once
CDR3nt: TGCGCCAGCAGCAAACCGGGACAGGGGGGGAACACCGGGGAGCTGTTTTTT
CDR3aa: CASSKPGQGGNTGELFF

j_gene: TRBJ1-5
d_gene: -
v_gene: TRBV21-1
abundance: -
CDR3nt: TGTGCCAGCAGATTCGGACAGGGGGTTAATTATAGCAATCAGCCCCAGCATTTT
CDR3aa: CASRFGQGVNYSNQPQHF

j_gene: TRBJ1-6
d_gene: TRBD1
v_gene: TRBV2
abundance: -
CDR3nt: TGTGCCAGCAGTCAGACAGGGACCAATTCACCCCTCCACTTT
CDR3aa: CASSQTGTNSPLHF

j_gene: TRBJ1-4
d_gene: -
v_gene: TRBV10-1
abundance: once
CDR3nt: TGCGCCAGCAGTGACTTTGGAGACCAAGAAAAACTGTTTTTT
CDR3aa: CASSDFGDQEKLFF

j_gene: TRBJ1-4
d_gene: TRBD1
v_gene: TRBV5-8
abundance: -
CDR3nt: TGTGCCAGCAACTTGGACAGGGATAATGAAAAACTGTTTTTT
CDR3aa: CASNLDRDNEKLFF

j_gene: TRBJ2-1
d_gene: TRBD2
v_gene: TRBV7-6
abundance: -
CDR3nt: TGTGCCAGCAGCTCAGCGGGAGGGCCGGGAAATGAGCAGTTCTTC
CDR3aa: CASSSAGGPGNEQFF

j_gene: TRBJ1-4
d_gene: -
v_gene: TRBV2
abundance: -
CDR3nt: TGTGCCAGCAGTGGTCAGGGCGGTGAAAAACTGTTTTTT
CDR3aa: CASSGQGGEKLFF

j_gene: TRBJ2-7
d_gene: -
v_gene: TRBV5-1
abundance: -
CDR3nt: TGCGCCAGCAGCAGCGGACAGACCTACTACGAGCAGTACTTC
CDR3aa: CASSSGQTYYEQYF

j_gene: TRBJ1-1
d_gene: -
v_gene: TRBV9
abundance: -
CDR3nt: TGTGCCAGCAGCGTGGGGCAGTATCGGGCTGAAGCTTTCTTT
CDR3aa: CASSVGQYRAEAFF

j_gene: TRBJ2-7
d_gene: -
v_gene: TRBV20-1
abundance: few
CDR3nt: TGCAGTGCTAGGAGCGGCTACGAGCAGTACTTC
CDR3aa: CSARSGYEQYF

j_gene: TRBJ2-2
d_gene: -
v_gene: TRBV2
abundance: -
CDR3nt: TGTGCCAGCTCACAAACACGGAGGTACACCGGGGAGCTGTTTTTT
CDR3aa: CASSQTRRYTGELFF

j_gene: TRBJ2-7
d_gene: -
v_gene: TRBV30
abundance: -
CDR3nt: TGTGCCTGGAGTGTACGTCTAGGGGGTTACGAGCAGTACTTC
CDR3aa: CAWSVRLGGYEQYF

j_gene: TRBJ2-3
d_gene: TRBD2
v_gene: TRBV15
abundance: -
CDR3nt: TGTGCCACCAGCAGAGGAGGTTCTCTAGCGGGGGGCACAGATACGCAGTATTTT
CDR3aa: CATSRGGSLAGGTDTQYF

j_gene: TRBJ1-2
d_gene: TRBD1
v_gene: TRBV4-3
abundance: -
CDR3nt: TGCGCCAGCAGCCGAGGACAGGAGGGTAACTATGGCTACACCTTC
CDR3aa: CASSRGQEGNYGYTF

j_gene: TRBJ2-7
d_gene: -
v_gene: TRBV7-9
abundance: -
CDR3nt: TGTGCCAGCAGCCCCTCGGGGGACTACGAGCAGTACTTC
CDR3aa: CASSPSGDYEQYF

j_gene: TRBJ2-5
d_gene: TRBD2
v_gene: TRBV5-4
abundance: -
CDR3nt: TGTGCCAGCAGCCCGTCGGGGGGAGAGACCCAGTACTTC
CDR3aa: CASSPSGGETQYF

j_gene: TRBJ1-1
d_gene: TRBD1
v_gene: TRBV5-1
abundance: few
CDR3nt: TGCGCCAGCAGCACTTTACAGGGGGTGAACACTGAAGCTTTCTTT
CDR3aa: CASSTLQGVNTEAFF

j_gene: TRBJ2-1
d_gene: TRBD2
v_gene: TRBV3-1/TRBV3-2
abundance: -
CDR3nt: TGTGCCAGCAGCCAAGTACTAGCGGGAGTTAATGAGCAGTTCTTC
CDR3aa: CASSQVLAGVNEQFF